The T cell receptor beta chain described here comes from a study of human T cells and chemical hapten exposure. Broader study findings: TCRs whose frequency exceeded 1 in 1000 remained the same following DPC sensitization.

V was cut by 0 bases and J by 2 bases, with 12 bases left in between. The CDR3 has 16 amino acids. Germline loops: CDR1 SGHDT, CDR2 YYEEEE. For this clonotype: Its specificity is unknown.

In the library, unique molecular identifiers were attached to individual cDNA molecules. TCRdb called the RACE reads again in MiXCR, with one record for every CDR3 protein. The repertoire includes over 75,000 distinct CDR3 sequences, roughly a tenth of them detected once, and about 1% sits in the top ten. Time point: patch test 3, about 24 weeks after DPC sensitization. Treatment: therapeutic diphenylcyclopropenone sensitization with weekly scalp DPC. The J gene is TRBJ1-5, the V gene TRBV5-6, with D hard to call. This TCR was sampled from a woman aged 25 to 39 with alopecia areata. Some clones in this sample may be carry-over from other donors' samples. The sequencing used whole blood, collected in connection with sensitization to the hapten diphenylcyclopropenone (DPC). In nucleotides, the CDR3 is TGTGCCAGCAGCTTGGCCAGCGGGAAAGGCAATCAGCCCCAGCATTTT. It encodes CASSLASGKGNQPQHF.